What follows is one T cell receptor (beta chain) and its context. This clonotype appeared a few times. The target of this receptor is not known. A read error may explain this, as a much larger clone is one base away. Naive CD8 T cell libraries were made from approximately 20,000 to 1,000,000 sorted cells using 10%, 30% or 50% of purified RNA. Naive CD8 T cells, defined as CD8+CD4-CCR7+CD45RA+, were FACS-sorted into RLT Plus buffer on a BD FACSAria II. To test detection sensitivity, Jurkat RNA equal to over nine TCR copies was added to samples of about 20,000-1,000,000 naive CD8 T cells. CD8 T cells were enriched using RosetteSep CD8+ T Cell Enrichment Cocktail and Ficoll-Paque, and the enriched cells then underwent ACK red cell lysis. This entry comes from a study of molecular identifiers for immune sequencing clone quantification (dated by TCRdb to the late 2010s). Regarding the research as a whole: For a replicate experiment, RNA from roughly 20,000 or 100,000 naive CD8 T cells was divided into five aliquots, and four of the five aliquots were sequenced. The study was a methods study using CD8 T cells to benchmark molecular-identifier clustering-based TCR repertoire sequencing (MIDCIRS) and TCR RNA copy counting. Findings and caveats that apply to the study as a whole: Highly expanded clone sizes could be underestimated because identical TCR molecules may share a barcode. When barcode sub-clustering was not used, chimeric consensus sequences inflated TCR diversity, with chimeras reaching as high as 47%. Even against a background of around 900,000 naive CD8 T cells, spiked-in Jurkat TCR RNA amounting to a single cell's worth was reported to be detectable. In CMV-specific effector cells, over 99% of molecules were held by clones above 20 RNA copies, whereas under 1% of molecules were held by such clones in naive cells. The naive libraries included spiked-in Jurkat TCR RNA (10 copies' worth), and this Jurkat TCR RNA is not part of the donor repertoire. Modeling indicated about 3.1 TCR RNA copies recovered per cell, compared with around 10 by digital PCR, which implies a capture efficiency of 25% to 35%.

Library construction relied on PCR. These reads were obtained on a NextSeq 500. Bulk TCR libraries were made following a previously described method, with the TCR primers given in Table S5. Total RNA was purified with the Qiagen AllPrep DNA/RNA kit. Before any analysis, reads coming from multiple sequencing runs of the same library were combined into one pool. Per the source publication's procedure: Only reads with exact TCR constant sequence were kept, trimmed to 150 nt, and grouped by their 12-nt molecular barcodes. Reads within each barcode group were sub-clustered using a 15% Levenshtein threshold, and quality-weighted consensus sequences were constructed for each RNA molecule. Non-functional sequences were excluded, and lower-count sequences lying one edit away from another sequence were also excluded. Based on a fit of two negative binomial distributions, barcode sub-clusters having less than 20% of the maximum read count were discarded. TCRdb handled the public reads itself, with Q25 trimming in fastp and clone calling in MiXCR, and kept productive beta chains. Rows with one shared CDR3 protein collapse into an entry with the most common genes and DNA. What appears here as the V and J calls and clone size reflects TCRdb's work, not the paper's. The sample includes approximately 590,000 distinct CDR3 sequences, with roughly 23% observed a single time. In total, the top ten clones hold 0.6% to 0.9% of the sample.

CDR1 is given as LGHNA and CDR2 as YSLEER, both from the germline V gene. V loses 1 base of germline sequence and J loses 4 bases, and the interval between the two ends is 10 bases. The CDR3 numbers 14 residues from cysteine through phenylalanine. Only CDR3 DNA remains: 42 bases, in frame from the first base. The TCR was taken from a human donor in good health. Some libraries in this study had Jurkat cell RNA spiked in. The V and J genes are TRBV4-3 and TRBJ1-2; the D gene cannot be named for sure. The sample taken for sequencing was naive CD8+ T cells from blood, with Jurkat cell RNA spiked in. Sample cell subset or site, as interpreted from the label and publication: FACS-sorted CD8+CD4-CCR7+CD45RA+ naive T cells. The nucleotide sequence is TGCGCCAGCAGCCAAGGCGGACCATTCTATGGCTACACCTTC. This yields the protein CASSQGGPFYGYTF.